What follows are 11 T cell receptor beta chains derived from one specimen sequenced in a study of T cells in Graves' hyperthyroidism and ophthalmopathy. From RNA transcripts, TCR beta CDR3 regions were amplified. Using the HTBI primer set, a first-round RT-PCR was run on the TCR CDR3. In TCRdb, the multiplex PCR reads were re-called with MiXCR into one record per CDR3 protein. This table holds around 700,000 distinct CDR3 sequences, 35% found once. The specimen sequenced was blood. The receptors come from a woman between 40 and 55 years old with Graves' hyperthyroidism.

The V gene is TRBV20-1, the J gene TRBJ1-6; 7 bases are shared with TRBD1. The CDR3 is made up of 14 amino acids. J was trimmed by 7 bases and V by 0 bases; bases with no gene match: 3. CDR1 is DFQATT and CDR2 is SNEGSKA in the germline V gene (reference sequence). CDR3 DNA: TGCAGTGCTAGAGATCAGGGGGGAAATTCACCCCTCCACTTT. Amino acids: CSARDQGGNSPLHF.

The chain joins TRBV6-1 to TRBJ1-2; maybe TRBD1 (6 bases). The CDR3 runs 15 residues. V shed 5 bases and J shed 1 base, with 14 bases lying between them. Per germline, CDR1 MNHNS and CDR2 SASEGT. CDR3 coding DNA: TGTGCCAGCAGTTATACGGGGGCGCTTAACTATGGCTACACCTTC. Protein: CASSYTGALNYGYTF.

This clonotype was observed a few times. CDR3 sequence: CASSWGAEAFF. CDR3 nucleotide sequence: TGTGCCAGCAGTTGGGGGGCAGAAGCTTTCTTT. This rearrangement joins TRBV12-3 or TRBV12-4 to TRBJ1-1; tentatively, D is TRBD1 (6 bases). This CDR3 contains 11 residues. V was pared by 4 bases and J by 8 bases, with 8 bases between.

This clonotype showed up just a few times. The rearrangement uses TRBV7-3 and TRBJ2-7, with 11 bases lining up with TRBD1. CDR3 length: 13 amino acids. V lost 7 bases and J lost 5; bases outside the gene matches: 4. Germline CDR1 and CDR2: SGHTA and FQGTGA. CDR3 DNA: TGTGCCAGCACCGGACAGGGGGCCGACGAGCAGTACTTC. It specifies CASTGQGADEQYF.

This clonotype has only a few counts. V is TRBV12-3 or TRBV12-4 and J is TRBJ1-2; D not certain. CDR3 size: 18 residues. The V gene lost 4 bases and the J gene lost 3 bases, with 24 bases spanning the gap. The CDR3 region has the DNA TGTGCCAGCAGTTCACCCCTAAGGCGGGATCGGGCGCACTATGGCTACACCTTC. Translated: CASSSPLRRDRAHYGYTF.

The chain links TRBV20-1 to TRBJ2-7; 11 nucleotides line up with TRBD2. Germline V gene sequence: CDR1 DFQATT, CDR2 SNEGSKA (reference sequence). With 5 bases clipped from V and 2 bases from J, the junction kept 14 bases outside the gene matches. CDR3 length: 17 amino acids. CDR3 in amino acids: CSAPPNGASGGTYEQYF. The DNA for the CDR3 is TGCAGTGCTCCTCCTAACGGTGCTAGCGGGGGGACCTACGAGCAGTACTTC.

A few counts support this clonotype. The V call is TRBV7-9, the J call TRBJ2-6, with 12 bases matching TRBD1. The V gene's germline CDR1 is SEHNR and CDR2 FQNEAQ (reference sequence). The CDR3 covers 17 residues. V lost 3 bases and J lost 4; bases outside the gene matches: 4. The CDR3 DNA sequence: TGTGCCAGCAGCTTGGGGACAGGGGGCGCCGGGGCCAACGTCCTGACTTTC. It translates to CASSLGTGGAGANVLTF.

The rearrangement uses TRBV12-3 or TRBV12-4 and TRBJ1-2; D is ambiguous. The CDR3 is 12 amino acids. V was trimmed by 5 bases and J by 1 base, leaving 5 bases between them. In DNA, the CDR3 is TGTGCCAGCAGTGCCGTTAACTATGGCTACACCTTC. Translating gives CASSAVNYGYTF.

This clonotype was recorded at least ten times. The rearrangement uses TRBV29-1 and TRBJ2-5; D is uncertain. From germline, CDR1 is SQVTM and CDR2 ANQGSEA. The CDR3 is 12 amino acids. Trimming removed 4 bases from V and 2 bases from J, with 8 bases in between. In DNA, the CDR3 is TGCAGCGTTGTAGGGAAACAAGAGACCCAGTACTTC. Residues: CSVVGKQETQYF.

With respect to this clonotype: This sequence may be a read error, since a much larger clone differs from it by one base. V usage is TRBV2 and J usage is TRBJ1-6, with 7 positions matching TRBD1. The CDR3 runs to 13 residues. CDR1 is SNHLY and CDR2 is FYNNEI in the germline V gene. Losses at the gene ends were 11 bases for V and 7 bases for J; bases not matched to a gene: 8. The CDR3 DNA sequence: TGTGCCGAGCAAGGGACAGTCAATTCACCCCTCCACTTT. The encoded protein is CAEQGTVNSPLHF.

This clonotype was seen more than once but under ten times. The gene calls are TRBV3-1 and TRBJ1-1; no definite D call. Germline loops: CDR1 LGHDT, CDR2 YNNKEL (reference sequence). This CDR3 spans 16 amino acids. The ends were cut back, 0 bases at V and 7 bases at J, with 18 bases in the middle. The CDR3 DNA is TGTGCCAGCAGCCAAGACTCTTCCGCCCCGCCCAATGAAGCTTTCTTT. Its translation is CASSQDSSAPPNEAFF.